This note documents a single T cell receptor (beta chain) sequence. TCRdb keeps only in-frame clones here, not all; method: immunoSEQ multiplex PCR. The sample holds about 85,000 clones, about 94% seen once. This sample stems from a study of technical replicates of blood from several donors. The CDR3 is 14 residues long. Germline V lookup: CDR1 SGDLS, CDR2 YYNGEE. The germline V and J ends were trimmed by 0 bases and 2 bases, with 8 bases remaining between them. V and J are TRBV9 and TRBJ2-5; D is ambiguous. Sequenced input: T cells isolated from PBMCs. This sequence was found in a human donor in good health. The DNA of the CDR3 is TGTGCCAGCAGCGTAGGCCCGGGTCAAGAGACCCAGTACTTC. Translating it yields CASSVGPGQETQYF. The complete variable domain, with remaining parts taken from reference TRBV9 and TRBJ2-5, reads DSGVTQTPKHLITATGQRVTLRCSPRSGDLSVYWYQQSLDQGLQFLIQYYNGEERAKGNILERFSAQQFPDLHSELNLSSLELGDSALYFCASSVGPGQETQYFGPGTRLLVL.